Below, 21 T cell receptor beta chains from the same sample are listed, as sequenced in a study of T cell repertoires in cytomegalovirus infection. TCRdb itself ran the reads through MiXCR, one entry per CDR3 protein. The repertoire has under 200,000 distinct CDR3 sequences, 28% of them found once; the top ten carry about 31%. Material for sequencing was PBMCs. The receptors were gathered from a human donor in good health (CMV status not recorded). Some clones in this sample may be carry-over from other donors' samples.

CDR3 sequence (DNA): TGTGCCAGCAGTCCAGGACAGGGTGAGGACACCGGGGAGCTGTTTTTT. Translated: CASSPGQGEDTGELFF. The chain carries TRBV12-3 or TRBV12-4 and TRBJ2-2, with 8 bases identical to TRBD1. The CDR3 has 16 residues. With V trimmed by 5 bases and J by 3 bases, 8 bases remained unmatched.

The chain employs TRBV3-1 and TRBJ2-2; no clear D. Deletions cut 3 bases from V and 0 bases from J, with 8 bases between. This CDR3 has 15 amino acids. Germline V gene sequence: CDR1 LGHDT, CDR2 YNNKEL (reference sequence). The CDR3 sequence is CASSQGFTNTGELFF. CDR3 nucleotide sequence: TGTGCCAGCAGCCAGGGCTTCACGAACACCGGGGAGCTGTTTTTT.

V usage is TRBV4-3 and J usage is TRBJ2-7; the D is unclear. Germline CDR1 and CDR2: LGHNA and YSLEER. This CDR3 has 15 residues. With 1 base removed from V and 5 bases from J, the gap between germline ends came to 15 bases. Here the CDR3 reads CASSQGPVQTHEQYF. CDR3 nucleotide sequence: TGCGCCAGCAGCCAAGGGCCAGTGCAAACCCACGAGCAGTACTTC.

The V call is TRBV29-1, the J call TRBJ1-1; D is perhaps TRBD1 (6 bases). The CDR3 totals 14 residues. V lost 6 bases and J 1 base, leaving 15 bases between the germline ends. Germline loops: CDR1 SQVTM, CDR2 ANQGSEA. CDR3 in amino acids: CSVGTKTGNTEAFF. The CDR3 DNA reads TGCAGCGTCGGGACAAAAACAGGGAACACTGAAGCTTTCTTT.

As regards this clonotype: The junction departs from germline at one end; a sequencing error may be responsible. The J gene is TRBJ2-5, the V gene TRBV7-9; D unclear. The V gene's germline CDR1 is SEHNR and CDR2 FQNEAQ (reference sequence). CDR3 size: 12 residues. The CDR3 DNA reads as TGTGCCGGCAGCTTAGGACGGGAGACCCAGTACTTC. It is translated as CAGSLGRETQYF.

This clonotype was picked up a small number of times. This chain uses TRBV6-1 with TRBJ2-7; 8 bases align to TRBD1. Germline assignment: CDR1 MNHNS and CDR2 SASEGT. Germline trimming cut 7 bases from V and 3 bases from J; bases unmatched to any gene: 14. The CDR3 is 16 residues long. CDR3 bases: TGTGCCAGCACCCAAGGGCCCGGGACAGGACGCTACGAGCAGTACTTC. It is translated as CASTQGPGTGRYEQYF.

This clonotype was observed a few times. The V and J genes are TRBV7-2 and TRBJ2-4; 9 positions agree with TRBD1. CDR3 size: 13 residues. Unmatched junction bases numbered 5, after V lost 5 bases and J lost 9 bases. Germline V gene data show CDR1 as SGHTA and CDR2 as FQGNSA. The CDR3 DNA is TGTGCCAGCAGCCCCGGGACAGGGTCCATTCAGTACTTC. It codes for CASSPGTGSIQYF.

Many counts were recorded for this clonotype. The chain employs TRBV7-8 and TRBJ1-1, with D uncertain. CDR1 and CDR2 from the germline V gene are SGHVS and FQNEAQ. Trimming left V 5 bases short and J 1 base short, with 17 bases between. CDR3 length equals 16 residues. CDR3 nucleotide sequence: TGTGCCAGCAGCGACTCACCATGGCGGAGGAACACTGAAGCTTTCTTT. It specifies CASSDSPWRRNTEAFF. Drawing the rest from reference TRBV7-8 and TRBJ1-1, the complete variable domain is GAGVSQSPRYKVAKRGQDVALRCDPISGHVSLFWYQQALGQGPEFLTYFQNEAQLDKSGLPSDRFFAERPEGSVSTLKIQRTQQEDSAVYLCASSDSPWRRNTEAFFGQGTRLTVV.

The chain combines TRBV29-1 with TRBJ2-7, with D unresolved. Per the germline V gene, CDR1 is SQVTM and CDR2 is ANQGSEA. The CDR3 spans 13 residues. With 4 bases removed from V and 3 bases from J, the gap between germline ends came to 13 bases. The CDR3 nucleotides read TGCAGCGTTGCTAGGACGGTCGACTACGAGCAGTACTTC. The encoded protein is CSVARTVDYEQYF.

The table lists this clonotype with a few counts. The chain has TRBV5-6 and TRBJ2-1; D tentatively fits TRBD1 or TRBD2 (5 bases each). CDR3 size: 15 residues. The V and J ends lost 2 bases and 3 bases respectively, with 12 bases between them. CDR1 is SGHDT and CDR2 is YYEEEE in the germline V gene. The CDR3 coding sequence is TGTGCCAGCAGCTTCGGTTCTGGGGGCTACAATGAGCAGTTCTTC. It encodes CASSFGSGGYNEQFF.

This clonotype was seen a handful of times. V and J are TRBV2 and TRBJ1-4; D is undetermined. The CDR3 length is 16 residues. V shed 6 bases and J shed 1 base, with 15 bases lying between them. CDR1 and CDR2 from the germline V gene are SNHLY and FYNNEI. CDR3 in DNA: TGTGCCAGCAGAGACCAACTAGGGAAAACTAATGAAAAACTGTTTTTT. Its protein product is CASRDQLGKTNEKLFF. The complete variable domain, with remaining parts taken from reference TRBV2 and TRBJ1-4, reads EPEVTQTPSHQVTQMGQEVILRCVPISNHLYFYWYRQILGQKVEFLVSFYNNEISEKSEIFDDQFSVERPDGSNFTLKIRSTKLEDSAMYFCASRDQLGKTNEKLFFGSGTQLSVL.

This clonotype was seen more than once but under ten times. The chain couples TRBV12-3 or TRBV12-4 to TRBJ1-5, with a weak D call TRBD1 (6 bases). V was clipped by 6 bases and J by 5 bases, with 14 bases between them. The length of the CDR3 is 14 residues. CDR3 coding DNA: TGTGCCAGCAGGACCGACAGGCCTGATCAGCCCCAGCATTTT. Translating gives CASRTDRPDQPQHF.

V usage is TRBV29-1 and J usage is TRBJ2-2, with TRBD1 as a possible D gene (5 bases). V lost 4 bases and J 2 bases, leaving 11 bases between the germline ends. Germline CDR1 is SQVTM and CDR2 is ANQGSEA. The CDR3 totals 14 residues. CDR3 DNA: TGCAGCGTTGTTGGGGCCGTAAACACCGGGGAGCTGTTTTTT. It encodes CSVVGAVNTGELFF.

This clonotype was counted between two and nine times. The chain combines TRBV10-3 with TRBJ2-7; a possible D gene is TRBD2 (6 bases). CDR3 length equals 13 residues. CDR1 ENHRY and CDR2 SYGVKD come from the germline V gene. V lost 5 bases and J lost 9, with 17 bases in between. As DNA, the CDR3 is TGTGCCATCAGTCAGGACGGACCGGGGGTGCAGTACTTC. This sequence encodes CAISQDGPGVQYF.

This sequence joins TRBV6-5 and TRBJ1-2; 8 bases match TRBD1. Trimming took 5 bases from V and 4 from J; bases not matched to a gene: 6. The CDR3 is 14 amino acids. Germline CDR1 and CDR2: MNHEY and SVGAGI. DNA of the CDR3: TGTGCCAGCAGTGACAGGGGCCTTTTCTATGGCTACACCTTC. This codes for CASSDRGLFYGYTF.

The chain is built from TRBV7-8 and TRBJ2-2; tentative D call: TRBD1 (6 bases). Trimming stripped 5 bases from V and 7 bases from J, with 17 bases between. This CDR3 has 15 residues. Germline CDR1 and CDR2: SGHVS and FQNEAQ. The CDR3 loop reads CASSPPAQGGGELFF. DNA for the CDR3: TGTGCCAGCAGCCCTCCCGCACAGGGCGGCGGGGAGCTGTTTTTT.

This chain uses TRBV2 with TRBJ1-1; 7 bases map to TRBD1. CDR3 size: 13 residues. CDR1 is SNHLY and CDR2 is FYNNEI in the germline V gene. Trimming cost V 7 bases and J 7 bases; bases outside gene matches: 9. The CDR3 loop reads CASIPQGMDEAFF. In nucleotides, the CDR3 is TGTGCCAGCATTCCACAGGGGATGGATGAAGCTTTCTTT.

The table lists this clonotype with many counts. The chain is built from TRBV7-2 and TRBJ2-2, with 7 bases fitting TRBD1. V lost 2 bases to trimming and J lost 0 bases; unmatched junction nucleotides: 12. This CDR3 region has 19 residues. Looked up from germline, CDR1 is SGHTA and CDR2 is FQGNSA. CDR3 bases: TGTGCCAGCAGCTTACGGGACAGAAAATTATTCGCGAACACCGGGGAGCTGTTTTTT. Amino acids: CASSLRDRKLFANTGELFF.

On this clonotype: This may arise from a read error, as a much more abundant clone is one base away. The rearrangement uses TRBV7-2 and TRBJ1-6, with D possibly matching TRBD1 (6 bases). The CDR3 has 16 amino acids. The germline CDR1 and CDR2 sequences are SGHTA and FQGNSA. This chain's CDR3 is CASSFPKVGGPAPHHF. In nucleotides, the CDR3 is TGTGCCAGCAGCTTCCCCAAGGTTGGGGGGCCGGCACCCCACCACTTT.

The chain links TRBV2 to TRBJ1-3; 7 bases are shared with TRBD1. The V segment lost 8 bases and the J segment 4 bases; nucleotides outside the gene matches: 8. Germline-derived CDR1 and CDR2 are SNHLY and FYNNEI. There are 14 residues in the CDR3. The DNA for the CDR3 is TGTGCCAGCGGTATCACAGGGGAAGGAAACACCATATATTTT. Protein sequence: CASGITGEGNTIYF.

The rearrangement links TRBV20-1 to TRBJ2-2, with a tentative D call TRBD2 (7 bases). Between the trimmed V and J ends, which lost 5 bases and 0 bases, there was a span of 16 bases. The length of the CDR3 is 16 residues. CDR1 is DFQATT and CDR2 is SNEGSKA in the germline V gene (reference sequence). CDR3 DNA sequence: TGCAGTGCTGCAAATCGCGGGGGCGCGAACACCGGGGAGCTGTTTTTT. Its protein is CSAANRGGANTGELFF.